Listed here are 8 T cell receptor beta chains from one sample, sequenced in a study of breast tumors, draining lymph nodes, adjacent tissues. TCRdb recomputed calls from the multiplex PCR reads with MiXCR, one row per CDR3 protein. The sample lists some 230,000 distinct CDR3 sequences, less than 45% seen once, with about 3.9% in the top ten. Samples came from axillary lymph nodes draining the breast cancer. Sequencing input: axillary lymph node tissue. Receptors originate from a female donor with breast cancer. Some clones in this sample may be carry-over from other donors' samples.

A word on this clonotype: A much larger clone is a single base away; this may be a read error. The chain carries TRBV5-8 and TRBJ1-2, with a tentative D call TRBD1 (5 bases). The length of the CDR3 is 15 residues. Germline V lookup: CDR1 SGHTS, CDR2 YDEGEE. The CDR3: CASSAGTAANYSYTF. CDR3 DNA: TGTGCCAGCAGCGCAGGGACCGCAGCTAACTATAGCTACACCTTC.

At least ten counts were recorded for this clonotype. This chain links TRBV5-1 with TRBJ2-5, with 11 bases that match TRBD1. V was clipped by 0 bases and J by 4 bases; unmatched bases: 2. Per the germline V gene, CDR1 is SGHRS and CDR2 is YFSETQ. The CDR3 extends over 15 amino acids. Here the CDR3 reads CASSLEGQGAETQYF. CDR3 bases: TGCGCCAGCAGCTTGGAAGGACAGGGGGCAGAGACCCAGTACTTC.

This clonotype appeared many times. V and J are TRBV28 and TRBJ1-6; D is undetermined. Germline CDR1 and CDR2: MDHEN and SYDVKM. The CDR3 is made up of 12 amino acids. The germline V and J ends were trimmed by 2 bases and 10 bases, with 6 bases remaining between them. The DNA of the CDR3 is TGTGCCAGCAGTTTACCCCAATCACCCCTCCACTTT. It codes for CASSLPQSPLHF.

The V gene is TRBV29-1, the J gene TRBJ1-6, with D tentatively TRBD1 (5 bases). The CDR3 is 17 residues long. Deletions cut 8 bases from V and 2 bases from J, with 22 bases between. The V gene's germline CDR1 is SQVTM and CDR2 ANQGSEA. In DNA, the CDR3 is TGCAGCTCCCACCGGGACGGAATCAGCCCCTATAATTCACCCCTCCACTTT. It encodes CSSHRDGISPYNSPLHF. Full variable domain (outside the CDR3, taken from reference TRBV29-1 and TRBJ1-6): SAVISQKPSRDICQRGTSLTIQCQVDSQVTMMFWYRQQPGQSLTLIATANQGSEATYESGFVIDKFPISRPNLTFSTLTVSNMSPEDSSIYLCSSHRDGISPYNSPLHFGNGTRLTVT.

This clonotype has more than one count but fewer than ten. This may be a read error, as it is one base from a much larger clone. V and J are TRBV10-3 and TRBJ2-5, with no clear D. Germline V gene sequence: CDR1 ENHRY, CDR2 SYGVKD. The CDR3 covers 11 residues. V dropped 6 bases and J dropped 0 bases, with 2 bases sitting between them. The CDR3 here is CAISDQETQYF. CDR3 nucleotides: TGTGCCATCAGCGACCAAGAGACCCAGTACTTC.

This clonotype was seen ten or more times. The J gene is TRBJ2-2, the V gene TRBV3-1; D ambiguous. CDR3 length: 13 residues. Trimming pared 1 base from V and 6 bases from J, leaving 6 bases between. In germline, CDR1 is LGHDT, CDR2 YNNKEL (reference sequence). The CDR3 spells CASSQANAGELFF. The CDR3 DNA sequence: TGTGCCAGCAGCCAAGCTAACGCCGGGGAGCTGTTTTTT. The full variable domain, its missing parts supplied by reference TRBV3-1 and TRBJ2-2, is DTAVSQTPKYLVTQMGNDKSIKCEQNLGHDTMYWYKQDSKKFLKIMFSYNNKELIINETVPNRFSPKSPDKAHLNLHINSLELGDSAVYFCASSQANAGELFFGEGSRLTVL.

Details on this clonotype: A much larger clone lies a single base off, so this may be a read error. This chain joins TRBV10-3 and TRBJ2-1, with D possibly being TRBD1 or TRBD2 (5 bases each). V shed 6 bases and J shed 4 bases, with 10 bases lying between them. Germline V lookup: CDR1 ENHRY, CDR2 SYGVKD. The CDR3 length is 13 residues. The CDR3 protein is CAISGAEYNEQFF. The DNA of the CDR3 is TGTGCCATCAGCGGGGCGGAGTACAATGAGCAGTTCTTC.

This clonotype was found a few times. A much larger clone lies a single base off, so this may be a read error. This chain connects TRBV20-1 to TRBJ1-2, with D maybe TRBD1 (5 bases). The CDR3 totals 12 residues. The germline V gene encodes CDR1 DFQATT and CDR2 SNEGSKA (reference sequence). The CDR3: CSASKGLYGSTF. The CDR3 region has the DNA TGCAGTGCTAGTAAGGGACTCTATGGCTCCACCTTC.